The 21 T cell receptor beta chains below were found in one sample sequenced in a study of blood T cell repertoires in COVID-19. Repertoires were generated with immunoSEQ multiplex PCR, while TCRdb's copy carries only in-frame clones and drops some. The table lists about 130,000 clones, around 87% of them singletons. What was sequenced was peripheral blood. Every receptor here comes from a man between 50 and 59 years old with active COVID-19.

The V gene is TRBV7-9, the J gene TRBJ2-1; D is unclear. CDR3 size: 11 residues. Deletions cut 7 bases from V and 6 bases from J, with 7 bases between. Germline V gene lookup returns CDR1 SEHNR and CDR2 FQNEAQ (reference sequence). CDR3 nucleotides: TGTGCCAGCACCCCCCGCAATGAGCAGTTCTTC. It codes for CASTPRNEQFF.

The rearrangement joins TRBV7-2 to TRBJ1-1, with 7 positions matching TRBD1. The CDR3 is 17 residues long. Germline CDR1 is SGHTA and CDR2 is FQGNSA. V lost 4 bases and J lost 5; bases outside the gene matches: 16. CDR3 amino acids: CASSSSPAGGVGTEAFF. The CDR3 coding sequence is TGTGCCAGCAGCTCAAGCCCGGCAGGGGGAGTTGGGACTGAAGCTTTCTTT. The full variable domain, its missing parts supplied by reference TRBV7-2 and TRBJ1-1, is GAGVSQSPSNKVTEKGKDVELRCDPISGHTALYWYRQSLGQGLEFLIYFQGNSAPDKSGLPSDRFSAERTGGSVSTLTIQRTQQEDSAVYLCASSSSPAGGVGTEAFFGQGTRLTVV.

The V call is TRBV5-4, the J call TRBJ1-2, with D tentatively TRBD1 (6 bases). Germline CDR1 and CDR2: SGHNT and YYREEE (reference sequence). The CDR3 contains 12 residues. Deletions cut 0 bases from V and 9 bases from J, with 9 bases between. The CDR3, as DNA: TGTGCCAGCAGCTTGGGACAGGCAAGCTACACCTTC. Translation: CASSLGQASYTF.

The chain has TRBV28 and TRBJ1-2; 7 bases align to TRBD1. V lost 8 bases and J lost 4; bases outside the gene matches: 13. The CDR3 is made up of 15 amino acids. Germline-derived CDR1 and CDR2 are MDHEN and SYDVKM. CDR3 nucleotide sequence: TGTGCCAGCTTCCGACAGGGAAGCCCCTCCTATGGCTACACCTTC. It specifies CASFRQGSPSYGYTF.

The J gene is TRBJ2-3, the V gene TRBV7-2; possible D gene TRBD2, 6 bases. This CDR3 is built from 15 residues. The V gene lost 1 base and the J gene lost 3 bases, with 11 bases spanning the gap. Germline loops: CDR1 SGHTA, CDR2 FQGNSA. CDR3 loop: CASSLVGGATDTQYF. The CDR3, as DNA: TGTGCCAGCAGCTTAGTGGGGGGTGCGACAGATACGCAGTATTTT.

This clone has a handful of counts. The chain carries TRBV11-1 and TRBJ2-7; 8 nucleotides agree with TRBD2. V shed 0 bases, J shed 2 bases, and the junction held 6 bases outside the gene matches. In germline, CDR1 is SGHAT, CDR2 FQDESV (reference sequence). The CDR3 has 16 residues. The CDR3 DNA reads TGTGCCAGCAGCTTAGCGGGCCGGGGGGGCCCCTACGAGCAGTACTTC. It translates to CASSLAGRGGPYEQYF.

V gene TRBV28 combines with J gene TRBJ2-1; a possible D gene is TRBD2 (6 bases). CDR3 length equals 15 residues. Germline V gene lookup returns CDR1 MDHEN and CDR2 SYDVKM. Between the trimmed V and J ends, which lost 3 bases and 4 bases, there was a span of 13 bases. The CDR3 here is CASSFWRGRYNEQFF. DNA of the CDR3: TGTGCCAGCAGTTTTTGGCGGGGTAGGTACAATGAGCAGTTCTTC.

The chain links TRBV12-3 or TRBV12-4 to TRBJ1-2; D is uncertain. Trimming removed 5 bases at V and 7 bases at J, with 14 bases between. The length of the CDR3 is 13 residues. The CDR3 loop is CASSPESKRGYTF. The DNA of the CDR3 is TGTGCCAGCAGTCCAGAGAGTAAGCGTGGCTACACCTTC.

The genes are TRBV5-6 and TRBJ2-3, with no clear D. The CDR3 is 13 residues long. V was pared by 5 bases and J by 4 bases, with 11 bases between. Germline values: CDR1 SGHDT, CDR2 YYEEEE. For the CDR3, the DNA is TGTGCCAGCAGTCCAGTTCCTCCAGATACGCAGTATTTT. It translates to CASSPVPPDTQYF. Variable domain in full (rest from reference TRBV5-6 and TRBJ2-3): DAGVTQSPTHLIKTRGQQVTLRCSPKSGHDTVSWYQQALGQGPQFIFQYYEEEERQRGNFPDRFSGHQFPNYSSELNVNALLLGDSALYLCASSPVPPDTQYFGPGTRLTVL.

The chain uses TRBV11-2 and TRBJ2-3, with a possible D match to TRBD2 (6 bases). This CDR3 contains 17 residues. CDR1 and CDR2 from the germline V gene are SGHAT and FQNNGV. V dropped 5 bases and J dropped 0 bases, with 18 bases sitting between them. This chain's CDR3 is CASSGRRTTPSTDTQYF. In DNA form, the CDR3 reads TGTGCCAGCAGCGGACGGCGGACTACCCCTAGCACAGATACGCAGTATTTT.

This clone came up once. The chain links TRBV24-1 to TRBJ2-1; D is uncertain. The CDR3 spans 13 residues. Germline values: CDR1 KGHDR, CDR2 SFDVKD. V gave up 3 bases and J gave up 5 bases, with 7 bases separating them. CDR3 region: CATSDGPHNEQFF. Written as DNA, the CDR3 is TGTGCCACCAGTGATGGGCCGCACAATGAGCAGTTCTTC.

The genes are TRBV3-1 (or the pseudogene TRBV3-2) and TRBJ2-5, with a possible D match to TRBD2 (5 bases). V was cut by 1 base and J by 2 bases, with 5 bases left in between. Germline V gives CDR1 LGHDT, CDR2 YNNKEL (reference sequence). This CDR3 spans 13 amino acids. The DNA of the CDR3 is TGTGCCAGCAGCCAAGGGACTCAAGAGACCCAGTACTTC. Translation: CASSQGTQETQYF.

The chain recombines TRBV6-2 or TRBV6-3 with TRBJ1-3; D remains ambiguous. In germline, CDR1 is MNHEY, CDR2 SVGEGT. V lost 6 bases to trimming and J lost 0 bases, with 12 bases between them. The CDR3 loop spans 15 amino acids. The DNA of the CDR3 is TGTGCCAGCAGCCCCCTACGCATCTCTGGAAACACCATATATTTT. It yields the protein CASSPLRISGNTIYF.

The V gene is TRBV4-1, the J gene TRBJ1-1, with D possibly being TRBD1 (5 bases). The CDR3 is 15 residues long. CDR1 is MGHRA and CDR2 is YSYEKL in the germline V gene. V lost 3 bases and J 0 bases, leaving 11 bases between the germline ends. This CDR3 reads CASSQTTVMNTEAFF. For the CDR3, the DNA is TGCGCCAGCAGCCAGACGACAGTCATGAACACTGAAGCTTTCTTT.

This rearrangement joins TRBV5-4 to TRBJ2-5, with TRBD2 matching 7 bases. The germline gives CDR1 SGHNT, CDR2 YYREEE (reference sequence). The V and J ends lost 4 bases and 3 bases, in that order; junction bases with no gene match: 6. CDR3 length equals 14 residues. The CDR3 loop reads CASSKRDGKETQYF. The CDR3 DNA is TGTGCCAGCAGCAAGCGGGACGGTAAAGAGACCCAGTACTTC.

V is TRBV2 and J is TRBJ2-7; D unresolved. V was cut by 3 bases and J by 2 bases, with 14 bases left in between. Germline loops: CDR1 SNHLY, CDR2 FYNNEI. The CDR3 totals 15 residues. The CDR3, as DNA: TGTGCCAGCAGTGATAGTGGGCGAACCCCCTACGAGCAGTACTTC. It yields the protein CASSDSGRTPYEQYF.

The CDR3 region is CASRMPGRGYWGYTF. The DNA for the CDR3 is TGTGCCAGCCGAATGCCCGGCAGGGGATACTGGGGCTACACCTTC. The chain is built from TRBV9 and TRBJ1-2; D is possibly TRBD1 (6 bases). Germline V gene data show CDR1 as SGDLS and CDR2 as YYNGEE. The length of the CDR3 is 15 residues. Trimming pared 7 bases from V and 8 bases from J, leaving 24 bases between.

The rearrangement joins TRBV11-2 to TRBJ1-2; 10 bases agree with TRBD1. Germline trimming cut 3 bases from V and 7 bases from J; bases unmatched to any gene: 11. Germline lookup yields CDR1 SGHAT and CDR2 FQNNGV. The CDR3 totals 16 residues. CDR3: CASSFTLRDRGAGYTF. The CDR3 DNA follows: TGTGCCAGCAGCTTCACTCTCCGGGACAGGGGCGCTGGCTACACCTTC.

CDR3 amino acids: CASSKAVRRGGDHNEQFF. The CDR3 bases are TGTGCCAGCAGCAAAGCGGTACGGCGGGGAGGGGACCACAATGAGCAGTTCTTC. The rearrangement uses TRBV21-1 and TRBJ2-1; the tabulated D call, TRBD2, remains unverified against the DNA. TRBV21-1 is noted as a pseudogene. CDR3 length: 18 residues.

This chain links TRBV5-6 with TRBJ1-2, with a possible D match to TRBD1 (5 bases). The germline V gene has CDR1 SGHDT and CDR2 YYEEEE. The CDR3 covers 13 residues. The V end lost 1 base, the J end lost 3 bases, and 7 bases lay between the germline ends. This chain's CDR3 is CASSLSGDYGYTF. The CDR3 DNA is TGTGCCAGCAGCTTGTCGGGGGACTATGGCTACACCTTC.

This sequence joins TRBV19 and TRBJ1-5, with D unclear. The CDR3 has 17 amino acids. Trimming pared 2 bases from V and 4 bases from J, leaving 18 bases between. CDR1 and CDR2 from the germline V gene are LNHDA and SQIVND (reference sequence). Written as DNA, the CDR3 is TGTGCCAGTAGTATAAGTAATGGAGGCAGGATGAATCAGCCCCAGCATTTT. Its translation: CASSISNGGRMNQPQHF. The full variable domain, completed using reference TRBV19 and TRBJ1-5, is DGGITQSPKYLFRKEGQNVTLSCEQNLNHDAMYWYRQDPGQGLRLIYYSQIVNDFQKGDIAEGYSVSREKKESFPLTVTSAQKNPTAFYLCASSISNGGRMNQPQHFGDGTRLSIL.